This TCR beta chain came from a study of CD8 T cell repertoires and HIV-1 epitope variants. About the study: Control wells had CMV/EBV/flu peptides, negative Ebola AY9, or no peptide. An uncultured baseline aliquot held 1M T cells.

Measured with immunoSEQ multiplex PCR; TCRdb has only the in-frame clones, and not every one. This table has almost 5,500 clones, approximately 62% appearing once. As to this clone: What it binds is not known.

Notes on the study in general: Of about nine antigen-specific beta clonotypes, more than five appeared to cross-react with escape variants.

This clonotype was obtained from a male donor with HIV. The sequenced material came from cultured CD8+ T cells derived from PBMCs.

In nucleotides, the CDR3 is TGTGCCAGCAGTTTATCAGGGGGAGACTACGAGCAGTACTTC. Protein sequence: CASSLSGGDYEQYF. This chain links TRBV28 with TRBJ2-7, with TRBD1 matching 7 bases. The CDR3 length is 14 residues. Germline assignment: CDR1 MDHEN and CDR2 SYDVKM. V was pared by 1 base and J by 3 bases, with 3 bases of the junction left unmatched.